Below, 12 T cell receptor beta chains from the same sample are listed, as sequenced in a study of T cell responses to AZD1222 COVID-19 vaccine. Here immunoSEQ multiplex PCR was the method, and the copy in TCRdb shows in-frame clones only, minus some. The data show roughly 180,000 clones, about 89% seen once. Sequences were derived from peripheral blood, sampled on day 0 of MenACWY control vaccination. These receptor sequences come from an adult in good health.

The V gene is TRBV19, the J gene TRBJ1-4; no clear D gene. The germline V gene encodes CDR1 LNHDA and CDR2 SQIVND (reference sequence). The CDR3 consists of 15 residues. V dropped 5 bases and J dropped 6 bases, with 16 bases sitting between them. The CDR3, as DNA: TGTGCCAGTAGTGTCCCGTGGGTTGGAGATGAAAAACTGTTTTTT. It codes for CASSVPWVGDEKLFF.

The CDR3 DNA reads as TGTGCCAGCAGTTACGAGAGCGGACAGCACGGAGATACGCAGTATTTT. Protein: CASSYESGQHGDTQYF. V is TRBV6-5 and J is TRBJ2-3; D possibly corresponds to TRBD1 (6 bases). The CDR3 is made up of 16 amino acids. Trimming removed 2 bases from V and 5 bases from J, with 17 bases in between. Germline CDR1 and CDR2: MNHEY and SVGAGI.

V and J are TRBV4-1 and TRBJ2-2; TRBD2 matches at 12 bases. With V trimmed by 3 bases and J by 5 bases, 7 bases remained unmatched. Per germline, CDR1 MGHRA and CDR2 YSYEKL. The CDR3 contains 17 residues. CDR3 nucleotide sequence: TGCGCCAGCAGCCATGGTACTAGCGGGAGGTGGACCGGGGAGCTGTTTTTT. Amino acid sequence: CASSHGTSGRWTGELFF.

The V gene is TRBV13, the J gene TRBJ1-3; D uncertain. Trimming removed 4 bases at V and 7 bases at J, with 5 bases between. Germline CDR1 is PRHDT and CDR2 is FYEKMQ (reference sequence). The CDR3 extends over 11 amino acids. CDR3 amino acids: CASSSGNTIYF. Written as DNA, the CDR3 is TGTGCCAGCAGCTCCGGTAACACCATATATTTT.

This clone appeared a few times. The chain couples TRBV19 to TRBJ1-4; D ambiguous. Germline V gene sequence: CDR1 LNHDA, CDR2 SQIVND (reference sequence). The ends were cut back, 6 bases at V and 3 bases at J, with 14 bases in the middle. The CDR3 has 15 amino acids. CDR3: CASSRGAHSNEKLFF. CDR3 bases: TGTGCCAGTAGCCGGGGAGCTCATTCTAATGAAAAACTGTTTTTT.

This clone showed up just a few times. This chain joins TRBV19 and TRBJ2-1; possible D gene TRBD1, 6 bases. V was trimmed by 6 bases and J by 2 bases, leaving 14 bases between them. The V gene's germline CDR1 is LNHDA and CDR2 SQIVND (reference sequence). The CDR3 runs 15 residues. The CDR3 nucleotides read TGTGCCAGTAGAGCAGACAGGAGTACCTACAATGAGCAGTTCTTC. Translated, it gives CASRADRSTYNEQFF.

The chain employs TRBV6-1 and TRBJ2-7; D is unclear. This CDR3 has 13 residues. V was cut by 2 bases and J by 2 bases, with 7 bases left in between. Germline loops: CDR1 MNHNS, CDR2 SASEGT. DNA of the CDR3: TGTGCCAGCAGTGAACACCCGACCTACGAGCAGTACTTC. Residues: CASSEHPTYEQYF.

This chain joins TRBV30 and TRBJ2-7; D is unresolved. Germline CDR1 reads GTSNPN; CDR2 reads SVGIG (reference sequence). V lost 1 base to trimming and J lost 3 bases, with 7 bases between them. This CDR3 region has 12 residues. CDR3 amino acids: CAWSEGIYEQYF. CDR3 DNA sequence: TGTGCCTGGAGTGAGGGCATCTACGAGCAGTACTTC.

This chain connects TRBV9 to TRBJ2-5; tentatively, D is TRBD2 (5 bases). The CDR3 extends over 15 amino acids. Germline V gene sequence: CDR1 SGDLS, CDR2 YYNGEE. The V gene lost 0 bases and the J gene lost 5 bases, with 14 bases spanning the gap. The CDR3 protein is CASSVVDGTGETQYF. DNA for the CDR3: TGTGCCAGCAGCGTAGTTGACGGTACGGGGGAGACCCAGTACTTC.

As to this clone: The same CDR3 can be traced to other DNA sequences in this sample. The chain has TRBV28 and TRBJ2-7, with D unresolved. The germline gives CDR1 MDHEN, CDR2 SYDVKM. This CDR3 contains 12 residues. The germline V and J ends were trimmed by 4 bases and 3 bases, with 7 bases remaining between them. CDR3 amino acids: CASSSSIYEQYF. Here the CDR3 DNA reads TGTGCCAGCAGTTCATCAATCTACGAGCAGTACTTC.

The chain couples TRBV18 to TRBJ1-2, with 9 bases aligning to TRBD1. The CDR3 spans 17 residues. Germline loops: CDR1 KGHSH, CDR2 LQKENI. V dropped 2 bases and J dropped 5; count of bases not matched to a gene: 12. CDR3 in DNA: TGTGCCAGCTCACCAGATTCAACAGGGGGCACGGTGTATGGCTACACCTTC. Amino acids: CASSPDSTGGTVYGYTF. The full variable domain, completed using reference TRBV18 and TRBJ1-2, is NAGVMQNPRHLVRRRGQEARLRCSPMKGHSHVYWYRQLPEEGLKFMVYLQKENIIDESGMPKERFSAEFPKEGPSILRIQQVVRGDSAAYFCASSPDSTGGTVYGYTFGSGTRLTVV.

The V gene is TRBV19, the J gene TRBJ1-2; 7 bases align to TRBD1. Germline V gives CDR1 LNHDA, CDR2 SQIVND (reference sequence). V shed 5 bases and J 6 bases; nucleotides not matched to a gene: 6. This CDR3 region has 13 residues. The CDR3 nucleotides read TGTGCCAGTAGTGCACAGGGGCCTGATGGCTACACCTTC. Translating it yields CASSAQGPDGYTF.